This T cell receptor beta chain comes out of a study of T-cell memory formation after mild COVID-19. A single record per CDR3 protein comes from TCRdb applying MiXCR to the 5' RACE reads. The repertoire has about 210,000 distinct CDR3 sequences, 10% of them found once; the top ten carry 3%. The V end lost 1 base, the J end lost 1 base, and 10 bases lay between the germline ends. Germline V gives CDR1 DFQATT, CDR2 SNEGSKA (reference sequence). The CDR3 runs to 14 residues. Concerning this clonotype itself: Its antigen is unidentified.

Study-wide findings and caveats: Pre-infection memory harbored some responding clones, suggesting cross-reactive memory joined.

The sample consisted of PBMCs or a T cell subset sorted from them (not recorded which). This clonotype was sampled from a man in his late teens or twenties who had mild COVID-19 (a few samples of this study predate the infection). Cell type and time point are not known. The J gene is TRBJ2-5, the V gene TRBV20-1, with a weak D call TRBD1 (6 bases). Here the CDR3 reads CSARADRLQETQYF. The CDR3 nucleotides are TGCAGTGCTAGAGCGGACAGACTCCAAGAGACCCAGTACTTC.